The 5 T cell receptor beta chains below were found in one sample sequenced in a study of T cells in Graves' hyperthyroidism and ophthalmopathy. Amplification yielded TCR beta CDR3 regions, with RNA transcripts as the source. Using the HTBI primer set, a first-round RT-PCR was run on the TCR CDR3. MiXCR, applied by TCRdb to the multiplex PCR reads, yields one record per CDR3 protein. Among over 650,000 distinct CDR3 sequences listed, 45% were seen once. Sample: peripheral blood or thyroid tissue (not recorded which). Every receptor here comes from an adult man with Graves' disease, either hyperthyroidism or ophthalmopathy (not recorded which).

A few counts support this clonotype. The chain recombines TRBV7-2 with TRBJ2-7; 8 positions agree with TRBD2. The ends lost 8 bases at V and 0 bases at J; junction bases unmatched: 6. The germline V gene has CDR1 SGHTA and CDR2 FQGNSA. This CDR3 contains 14 residues. The CDR3 protein is CASCVAGSSYEQYF. As DNA, the CDR3 is TGTGCCAGCTGTGTAGCGGGGAGCTCCTACGAGCAGTACTTC.

This clonotype came up many times. The chain is built from TRBV5-8 and TRBJ1-2; the D gene is possibly TRBD1 (6 bases). The germline V gene encodes CDR1 SGHTS and CDR2 YDEGEE. V gave up 4 bases and J gave up 3 bases, with 16 bases separating them. The CDR3 sequence is 15 residues long. Written as DNA, the CDR3 is TGTGCCAGCAGCCAGGTTACAGGGTCTGACTATGGCTACACCTTC. It codes for CASSQVTGSDYGYTF.

This chain connects TRBV20-1 to TRBJ2-5; the D is unclear. CDR1 is DFQATT, CDR2 SNEGSKA, per germline (reference sequence). CDR3 length equals 12 residues. CDR3 coding DNA: TGCAGCGCGAAGCAGTGGGGAGAGACCCAGTACTTC. It codes for CSAKQWGETQYF.

The chain is built from TRBV4-3 and TRBJ2-2, with a weak D call TRBD1 (5 bases). Per the germline V gene, CDR1 is LGHNA and CDR2 is YSLEER. V was trimmed by 0 bases and J by 8 bases, leaving 19 bases between them. The CDR3 is 17 amino acids. The DNA for the CDR3 is TGCGCCAGCAGCCAAGAAGAAGGGGCATCCGCAGGTGGGGAGCTGTTTTTT. This translates into CASSQEEGASAGGELFF.

A few counts support this clonotype. The chain combines TRBV6-5 with TRBJ2-7; D tentatively reads TRBD1 or TRBD2 (5 bases each). Germline CDR1 MNHEY, CDR2 SVGAGI. CDR3 length equals 16 residues. V was cut by 3 bases and J by 7 bases, with 22 bases left in between. This chain's CDR3 is CASSYESGTWGYEQYF. DNA of the CDR3: TGTGCCAGCAGTTATGAGTCCGGGACCTGGGGTTATGAGCAGTACTTC.